The 21 T cell receptor beta chains presented below share a single source sample, sequenced in a study of OX40 agonist ivuxolimab in advanced cancers. The table came from immunoSEQ multiplex PCR; TCRdb's copy has only in-frame clones and leaves some out. Among some 50,000 clones, about three quarters were seen once, and the ten largest hold over 6.5%. Sequenced material: CD4+ or CD8+ T cells sorted from blood, taken in a trial of the OX40 agonist ivuxolimab. These receptor sequences come from an adult with an advanced solid tumor such as melanoma, head and neck, liver or kidney cancer.

J is TRBJ2-1 and V is TRBV6-4; 8 bases match TRBD1. CDR1 and CDR2 from the germline V gene are MRHNA and SNTAGT. The junction had 5 bases not matched to a gene; V was cut back by 5 bases and J by 2 bases. The CDR3 runs to 15 residues. Written as DNA, the CDR3 is TGTGCCAGCAGTCCCGGGACAGGACCCTACAATGAGCAGTTCTTC. Protein product: CASSPGTGPYNEQFF.

This rearrangement joins TRBV5-1 to TRBJ1-2; D is possibly TRBD1 (5 bases). Trimming removed 4 bases from V and 4 bases from J, with 11 bases in between. Germline V lookup: CDR1 SGHRS, CDR2 YFSETQ. The length of the CDR3 is 13 residues. CDR3 bases: TGCGCCAGCAGCCTGGAGGACATCTATGGCTACACCTTC. It specifies CASSLEDIYGYTF.

The chain uses TRBV7-9 and TRBJ2-3; 7 nucleotides match TRBD2. Germline V lookup: CDR1 SEHNR, CDR2 FQNEAQ (reference sequence). CDR3 size: 15 residues. Losses at the gene ends were 5 bases for V and 5 bases for J; bases not matched to a gene: 10. The CDR3 DNA is TGTGCCAGCAGCCCTCTGGCGGGAGCAGGAGATACGCAGTATTTT. Protein product: CASSPLAGAGDTQYF.

The J gene is TRBJ1-4, the V gene TRBV7-9, with 10 bases fitting TRBD1. Unmatched junction bases numbered 6, after V lost 5 bases and J lost 3 bases. The CDR3 runs to 16 residues. CDR1 SEHNR and CDR2 FQNEAQ come from the germline V gene (reference sequence). The CDR3 loop reads CASSGDRGSANEKLFF. The CDR3 DNA reads as TGTGCCAGCAGCGGGGACAGGGGATCGGCTAATGAAAAACTGTTTTTT.

This clone appeared a few times. V and J are TRBV18 and TRBJ1-2; D is perhaps TRBD1 (6 bases). CDR1 KGHSH and CDR2 LQKENI come from the germline V gene. This CDR3 spans 15 amino acids. The germline V and J ends were trimmed by 3 bases and 0 bases, with 11 bases remaining between them. The CDR3 here is CASSPAGQSNYGYTF. For the CDR3, the DNA is TGTGCCAGCTCACCCGCGGGACAATCTAACTATGGCTACACCTTC. Filled out from reference TRBV18 and TRBJ1-2, the complete variable domain reads NAGVMQNPRHLVRRRGQEARLRCSPMKGHSHVYWYRQLPEEGLKFMVYLQKENIIDESGMPKERFSAEFPKEGPSILRIQQVVRGDSAAYFCASSPAGQSNYGYTFGSGTRLTVV.

The chain recombines TRBV30 with TRBJ2-7; D is possibly TRBD2 (5 bases). The V gene lost 0 bases and the J gene lost 2 bases, with 11 bases spanning the gap. This CDR3 has 14 residues. CDR1 and CDR2 from the germline V gene are GTSNPN and SVGIG (reference sequence). CDR3 protein: CAWSVGGGAYEQYF. The CDR3 nucleotides are TGTGCCTGGAGTGTAGGAGGAGGCGCCTACGAGCAGTACTTC.

This chain links TRBV19 with TRBJ1-2; 10 bases match TRBD1. J was trimmed by 2 bases and V by 5 bases; bases with no gene match: 14. This CDR3 is built from 18 residues. Germline V lookup: CDR1 LNHDA, CDR2 SQIVND (reference sequence). The chain's CDR3 is CASSLSGRTGGLNYGYTF. CDR3 nucleotide sequence: TGTGCCAGTAGTCTCTCCGGACGGACAGGGGGTCTCAACTATGGCTACACCTTC.

The J gene is TRBJ1-2, the V gene TRBV7-2; D is ambiguous. CDR1 and CDR2 from the germline V gene are SGHTA and FQGNSA. The CDR3 sequence is 17 residues long. Between the trimmed V and J ends, which lost 5 bases and 3 bases, there was a span of 22 bases. CDR3 protein: CASSLTGYSLLDYGYTF. CDR3 DNA sequence: TGTGCCAGCAGCCTAACCGGATACAGTCTACTCGACTATGGCTACACCTTC.

The chain joins TRBV7-9 to TRBJ2-5; TRBD1 is a possible D gene (6 bases). V gave up 5 bases and J gave up 0 bases, with 16 bases separating them. Germline V gene lookup returns CDR1 SEHNR and CDR2 FQNEAQ (reference sequence). The CDR3 sequence is 16 residues long. The CDR3 bases are TGTGCCAGCAGCCCCCCAGGGGCCCCGTACCAAGAGACCCAGTACTTC. It is translated as CASSPPGAPYQETQYF.

Written as DNA, the CDR3 is TGTGCCAGCAGCGCGACATCCGAGCAGTACTTC. Translating it yields CASSATSEQYF. The chain uses TRBV7-9 and TRBJ2-7; no reliable D call. Trimming left V 5 bases short and J 6 bases short, with 8 bases between. CDR1 and CDR2 (germline): SEHNR, FQNEAQ (reference sequence). The CDR3 loop spans 11 amino acids.

This sequence joins TRBV5-4 and TRBJ1-1; the match to TRBD1 covers 9 bases. Germline V gene data show CDR1 as SGHNT and CDR2 as YYREEE (reference sequence). V trimming: 4 bases; J trimming: 0 bases; junction bases outside the gene matches: 13. The CDR3 totals 18 residues. CDR3 in DNA: TGTGCCAGCAGCCAAGTAGGGACAGGGTCGACTATGAACACTGAAGCTTTCTTT. It translates to CASSQVGTGSTMNTEAFF.

This chain links TRBV6-5 with TRBJ1-1; a weak D match, TRBD1 (5 bases). Trimming shortened V by 0 bases and J by 3 bases, and 14 bases separated the two germline ends. Germline V gives CDR1 MNHEY, CDR2 SVGAGI. The CDR3 totals 16 residues. CDR3 nucleotide sequence: TGTGCCAGCAGTTACTCACTAGGGTCGGGGGACACTGAAGCTTTCTTT. Translating gives CASSYSLGSGDTEAFF.

The V gene is TRBV2, the J gene TRBJ2-5; D remains unclear. V shed 3 bases and J shed 5 bases, with 10 bases lying between them. CDR3 length equals 13 residues. CDR1 and CDR2 from the germline V gene are SNHLY and FYNNEI. This chain's CDR3 is CASSDVGSETQYF. Here the CDR3 DNA reads TGTGCCAGCAGTGATGTGGGCAGTGAGACCCAGTACTTC. Full variable domain (remainder filled in from reference TRBV2 and TRBJ2-5): EPEVTQTPSHQVTQMGQEVILRCVPISNHLYFYWYRQILGQKVEFLVSFYNNEISEKSEIFDDQFSVERPDGSNFTLKIRSTKLEDSAMYFCASSDVGSETQYFGPGTRLLVL.

V usage is TRBV4-3 and J usage is TRBJ2-1; tentative D call: TRBD1 (6 bases). The germline V gene has CDR1 LGHNA and CDR2 YSLEER. This CDR3 comprises 16 residues. The V gene lost 4 bases and the J gene lost 5 bases, with 18 bases spanning the gap. This chain's CDR3 is CASSPTGFSPDNEQFF. For the CDR3, the DNA is TGCGCCAGCAGCCCAACAGGGTTTAGCCCGGACAATGAGCAGTTCTTC.

The chain recombines TRBV7-9 with TRBJ1-1, with a possible D match to TRBD1 (6 bases). Germline lookup yields CDR1 SEHNR and CDR2 FQNEAQ (reference sequence). The CDR3 loop spans 17 amino acids. V was trimmed by 5 bases and J by 1 base, leaving 20 bases between them. The DNA of the CDR3 is TGTGCCAGCAGCCGTACAGCGGGGGCGCGGGGGAACACTGAAGCTTTCTTT. Protein: CASSRTAGARGNTEAFF. Full variable domain (rest looked up from reference TRBV7-9 and TRBJ1-1): DTGVSQNPRHKITKRGQNVTFRCDPISEHNRLYWYRQTLGQGPEFLTYFQNEAQLEKSRLLSDRFSAERPKGSFSTLEIQRTEQGDSAMYLCASSRTAGARGNTEAFFGQGTRLTVV.

The genes are TRBV7-9 and TRBJ2-6; D gene uncertain. V gave up 11 bases and J gave up 0 bases, with 8 bases separating them. Germline V gene sequence: CDR1 SEHNR, CDR2 FQNEAQ (reference sequence). The CDR3 extends over 13 amino acids. In DNA, the CDR3 is TGTGCCGGGAAAAACTCTGGGGCCAACGTCCTGACTTTC. Translated: CAGKNSGANVLTF.

The CDR3 region is CAALRREYETDTQYF. The CDR3 DNA reads TGTGCCGCCCTACGGCGGGAGTATGAGACAGATACGCAGTATTTT. The chain joins TRBV7-9 to TRBJ2-3; 7 bases line up with TRBD2. Germline assignment: CDR1 SEHNR and CDR2 FQNEAQ (reference sequence). There are 15 residues in the CDR3. The junction had 14 bases not matched to a gene; V was cut back by 11 bases and J by 3 bases. Based on the CDR3 plus reference TRBV7-9 and TRBJ2-3, the full variable domain is DTGVSQNPRHKITKRGQNVTFRCDPISEHNRLYWYRQTLGQGPEFLTYFQNEAQLEKSRLLSDRFSAERPKGSFSTLEIQRTEQGDSAMYLCAALRREYETDTQYFGPGTRLTVL.

To note about this clone: A junction end diverges from the germline sequence, so it may reflect a read error. This chain joins TRBV6-1 and TRBJ1-3; D unresolved. The CDR3 length is 12 residues. From germline, CDR1 is MNHNS and CDR2 SASEGT. CDR3 region: CASNPSRNTIYF. The CDR3 DNA sequence: TGTGCCAGCAACCCCTCTAGAAACACCATATATTTT.

The V call is TRBV25-1, the J call TRBJ2-3, with 10 bases matching TRBD2. Trimming removed 3 bases from V and 6 bases from J; junction bases left unmatched: 6. This CDR3 is built from 15 residues. Germline V gives CDR1 MGHDK, CDR2 SYGVNS. The CDR3 loop reads CASSDPSGSPDTQYF. The CDR3 coding sequence is TGTGCCAGCAGTGACCCTAGCGGGAGTCCCGATACGCAGTATTTT.

V gene TRBV11-2 combines with J gene TRBJ2-7; no clear D gene. Trimming took 1 base from V and 5 from J, leaving 6 bases between them. The CDR3 runs 12 residues. Germline CDR1 reads SGHAT; CDR2 reads FQNNGV. CDR3 sequence reads: CASSLGSHEQYF. The DNA of the CDR3 is TGTGCCAGCAGCTTAGGGAGCCACGAGCAGTACTTC. The complete variable domain, with remaining parts taken from reference TRBV11-2 and TRBJ2-7, reads EAGVAQSPRYKIIEKRQSVAFWCNPISGHATLYWYQQILGQGPKLLIQFQNNGVVDDSQLPKDRFSAERLKGVDSTLKIQPAKLEDSAVYLCASSLGSHEQYFGPGTRLTVT.

The genes are TRBV4-2 and TRBJ2-5; D may be TRBD2 (6 bases). The CDR3 totals 14 residues. Germline-derived CDR1 and CDR2 are LGHNA and YNFKEQ. Trimming took off 0 bases at V and 7 bases at J, with 12 bases between the two ends. The CDR3: CASSQDRQGGTQYF. Here the CDR3 DNA reads TGTGCCAGCAGCCAAGATCGGCAGGGAGGGACCCAGTACTTC.